Listed below are T cell receptor beta chains from one sample, sequenced in a study of vaccination and CD4 T cells after COVID-19. These receptors' antigens are unknown. MiXCR, applied by TCRdb to the PCR reads, yields one record per CDR3 protein. The repertoire holds 13,000 to 15,000 distinct CDR3 sequences, with less than 60% as singletons. This specimen consisted of cultured CD4+ T cells from blood, obtained after SARS-CoV-2 vaccination. These TCRs come from a human donor with COVID-19. Both conserved end residues are part of each CDR3. A D gene is named only where the DNA matches it firmly. Clone size is shown for a subset of rows, as once, few, many or a class of expanded clone.

j_gene	abundance	v_gene	d_gene	CDR3nt	CDR3aa
TRBJ1-2	once	TRBV27	.	TGTGCCAGCAGTTTATATCGGACAGTTGGGGGCGAGAGGGGCTACACCTTC	CASSLYRTVGGERGYTF
TRBJ1-1	.	TRBV6-1	.	TGTGCCAGCAGTGATAAGACGAACACTGAAGCTTTCTTT	CASSDKTNTEAFF
TRBJ2-5	few	TRBV20-1	TRBD2	TGCAGTGCTCTGTCCCGCGGGGGGGCCAAAGAGACCCAGTACTTC	CSALSRGGAKETQYF
TRBJ2-4	.	TRBV19	.	TGTGCCAGTACCCCTCGGCCGGGGCCGGGGTTAGCCAAAAACATTCAGTACTTC	CASTPRPGPGLAKNIQYF
TRBJ1-5	few	TRBV19	.	TGTGCCAGTAGTATAGAGCGGGGGCCTGGGCAGCCCCAGCATTTT	CASSIERGPGQPQHF
TRBJ2-2	.	TRBV11-3	.	TGTGCCAGCAGCGAGGGGGGCCTCACCGGGGAGCTGTTTTTT	CASSEGGLTGELFF
TRBJ2-3	few	TRBV10-3	.	TGTGCCAGCAATCAGGGTCACGCAGATACGCAGTATTTT	CASNQGHADTQYF
TRBJ1-1	.	TRBV7-9	.	TGTGCCAGCAGCTTACAGGAGGCTAAGAACACTGAAGCTTTCTTT	CASSLQEAKNTEAFF
TRBJ1-2	.	TRBV5-1	TRBD1	TGCGCCAGCAGCGCGGGGGGACAGGGCAATTTCTACGGCTACACCTTC	CASSAGGQGNFYGYTF
TRBJ2-5	.	TRBV19	.	TGTGCCAGTAGTAATGGCCCGCGGGCCCAGTACTTC	CASSNGPRAQYF
TRBJ1-6	.	TRBV11-2	TRBD1	TGTGCCAGCAGCTTCGACAGGGCGAATTCACCCCTCCACTTT	CASSFDRANSPLHF
TRBJ1-1	.	TRBV6-2/TRBV6-3	.	TGTGCCAGCTCTGCGGGGGGCAGGAACACTGAAGCTTTCTTT	CASSAGGRNTEAFF
TRBJ2-3	.	TRBV6-1	TRBD2	TGTGCCAGCAGTGTCGCGGGGGGTTCAGATACGCAGTATTTT	CASSVAGGSDTQYF
TRBJ1-2	.	TRBV19	TRBD1	TGTGCCATTGAAAGGGACAGGGCAACACAAGCTAACTATGGCTACACCTTC	CAIERDRATQANYGYTF
TRBJ1-1	.	TRBV19	TRBD1	TGTGCCAGTAGTCGTAAAGCGGGACAGGGGAACACTGAAGCTTTCTTT	CASSRKAGQGNTEAFF
TRBJ1-6	.	TRBV25-1	TRBD1	TGTGCCAGCAGTGAATGGACAGGGGGGAGTTCACCCCTCCACTTT	CASSEWTGGSSPLHF
TRBJ1-1	.	TRBV6-1	.	TGTGCCAGCAGCGGAGGAGTGGTTGAAGCTTTCTTT	CASSGGVVEAFF
TRBJ1-1	.	TRBV20-1	.	TGCAGTGCCCCACCCCAGGGGAGAATGAACACTGAAGCTTTCTTT	CSAPPQGRMNTEAFF
TRBJ2-7	.	TRBV12-3/TRBV12-4	.	TGTGCCAGCAGTTCTCGCAGGGGCTCCTACGAGCAGTACTTC	CASSSRRGSYEQYF
TRBJ2-5	few	TRBV7-9	.	TGTGCCAGCAGCTTATCAGGGTCAGAGACCCAGTACTTC	CASSLSGSETQYF
TRBJ2-5	.	TRBV20-1	TRBD2	TGCAGTGCTAGCCGGACTAGCGGATTACAAGAGACCCAGTACTTC	CSASRTSGLQETQYF
TRBJ2-2	.	TRBV11-3	.	TGTGCCAGCAGCTCCCCAAGGAGCGGGGAGCTGTTTTTT	CASSSPRSGELFF
TRBJ1-1	.	TRBV12-3/TRBV12-4	.	TGTGCCAGCACTTCAACAGAACGTCCTGCTTTCTTT	CASTSTERPAFF
TRBJ2-3	.	TRBV7-2	TRBD2	TGCGCCAGCAGCCAAGATGAAGTACTAGCGGGCACAGATGCGCAGTATTTT	CASSQDEVLAGTDAQYF
TRBJ1-2	.	TRBV5-4	TRBD1	TGTGCCAGCAGCAGCAAGACAGGGGGGGTGGCCTATGGCTACACCTTC	CASSSKTGGVAYGYTF
TRBJ1-6	.	TRBV11-2	.	TGTGCCAGCAGCTTAGAGGGTAACATCTCACCCCTCCACTTT	CASSLEGNISPLHF
TRBJ1-5	.	TRBV15	.	.	CATSRGGGRTYEQYFGPGNQPQHF
TRBJ1-1	.	TRBV11-3	.	TGTGCCAGCAGCTCCGGGGGAATGGCTGAAGCTTTCTTT	CASSSGGMAEAFF